The TCR beta chain under discussion was sequenced for a study of blood T cell repertoires in COVID-19. Study overall: PBMCs, B-cell-depleted T cells, or T cells provided the cDNA or gDNA that made up the material.

The germline CDR1 and CDR2 sequences are LGHNA and YNFKEQ. CDR3 length: 16 amino acids. The V end lost 3 bases, the J end lost 3 bases, and 15 bases lay between the germline ends. Data came from immunoSEQ multiplex PCR; TCRdb stores just in-frame clones and leaves some out. This sample has approximately 230,000 clones, with approximately 82% found just once. Cohort 3 recovered donors had two negative PCRs, clearance, or symptom resolution. The chain is built from TRBV4-2 and TRBJ1-5, with D maybe TRBD1 (5 bases). The specimen sequenced was PBMCs or T cells enriched from blood (not recorded which). The clonotype originates from a man aged 35 to 55 who had recovered from COVID-19. The CDR3 sequence is CASSQQGWVVNQPQHF. The CDR3 DNA reads TGTGCCAGCAGCCAGCAGGGCTGGGTGGTCAATCAGCCCCAGCATTTT.